This passage covers 15 T cell receptor beta chains from one sample sequenced in a study of blood T cell repertoires in COVID-19. Profiled with immunoSEQ multiplex PCR; TCRdb holds only in-frame clones, not every one. The sample includes roughly 83,000 clones, roughly 82% of them seen just once. The sequenced sample was peripheral blood. All receptors come from a man aged 45 to 65 with active COVID-19.

This clone was seen just once. CDR3 sequence (DNA): TGTGCCAGCACCAAACAGGTCGGAGAGGAAGCTTTCTTT. It yields the protein CASTKQVGEEAFF. The chain couples TRBV7-3 to TRBJ1-1, with D perhaps TRBD1 (5 bases). Looked up from germline, CDR1 is SGHTA and CDR2 is FQGTGA. V gave up 7 bases and J gave up 8 bases, with 17 bases separating them. This CDR3 region has 13 residues.

The chain recombines TRBV28 with TRBJ2-7; a possible D gene is TRBD1 (6 bases). This CDR3 spans 15 amino acids. V lost 6 bases and J 7 bases, leaving 22 bases between the germline ends. The germline V gene has CDR1 MDHEN and CDR2 SYDVKM. CDR3 DNA sequence: TGTGCCAGCAGGCCCGGGACACGGATAGTGTGGGAGCAGTACTTC. This translates into CASRPGTRIVWEQYF. The whole variable domain, remainder taken from reference TRBV28 and TRBJ2-7, is DVKVTQSSRYLVKRTGEKVFLECVQDMDHENMFWYRQDPGLGLRLIYFSYDVKMKEKGDIPEGYSVSREKKERFSLILESASTNQTSMYLCASRPGTRIVWEQYFGPGTRLTVT.

This clone was counted only a few times. Here the CDR3 DNA reads TGTGCCAGCAGCTTGGAAGTACAGGGGGCCTACGAGCAGTACTTC. It encodes CASSLEVQGAYEQYF. J is TRBJ2-7 and V is TRBV5-4, with 8 bases lining up with TRBD1. Germline CDR1 and CDR2: SGHNT and YYREEE (reference sequence). V shed 0 bases, J shed 2 bases, and the junction held 4 bases outside the gene matches. CDR3 length: 15 residues. Looking up the rest from reference TRBV5-4 and TRBJ2-7 gives the full variable domain: ETGVTQSPTHLIKTRGQQVTLRCSSQSGHNTVSWYQQALGQGPQFIFQYYREEENGRGNFPPRFSGLQFPNYSSELNVNALELDDSALYLCASSLEVQGAYEQYFGPGTRLTVT.

The chain has TRBV5-4 and TRBJ1-1, with D unclear. Trimming took 0 bases from V and 3 from J, leaving 6 bases between them. Germline V CDR1 and CDR2: SGHNT, YYREEE (reference sequence). The CDR3 extends over 13 amino acids. The CDR3 here is CASSLGRDTEAFF. The DNA for the CDR3 is TGTGCCAGCAGCTTGGGGCGGGACACTGAAGCTTTCTTT.

The chain recombines TRBV27 with TRBJ2-7; D call uncertain. The CDR3 sequence is 12 residues long. Germline loops: CDR1 MNHEY, CDR2 SMNVEV (reference sequence). With 5 bases removed from V and 0 bases from J, the gap between germline ends came to 5 bases. CDR3 amino acids: CASSPSSYEQYF. CDR3 in DNA: TGTGCCAGCAGTCCCAGCTCCTACGAGCAGTACTTC.

The chain links TRBV28 to TRBJ1-3, with 9 bases that match TRBD1. Trimming at V came to 10 bases and at J to 0 bases, leaving 13 bases not matched to a gene. In germline, CDR1 is MDHEN, CDR2 SYDVKM. CDR3 length: 17 amino acids. Written as DNA, the CDR3 is TGTGCCACCCGGGACAGGGAATCCCCCAGCTCTGGAAACACCATATATTTT. As protein: CATRDRESPSSGNTIYF. Filled out from reference TRBV28 and TRBJ1-3, the complete variable domain reads DVKVTQSSRYLVKRTGEKVFLECVQDMDHENMFWYRQDPGLGLRLIYFSYDVKMKEKGDIPEGYSVSREKKERFSLILESASTNQTSMYLCATRDRESPSSGNTIYFGEGSWLTVV.

The chain has TRBV19 and TRBJ1-4; D is undetermined. The CDR3 covers 12 residues. Germline V gives CDR1 LNHDA, CDR2 SQIVND (reference sequence). V was trimmed by 3 bases and J by 7 bases, leaving 6 bases between them. CDR3 sequence reads: CASSILSEKLFF. For the CDR3, the DNA is TGTGCCAGTAGTATCCTGAGTGAAAAACTGTTTTTT. Variable domain in full (rest from reference TRBV19 and TRBJ1-4): DGGITQSPKYLFRKEGQNVTLSCEQNLNHDAMYWYRQDPGQGLRLIYYSQIVNDFQKGDIAEGYSVSREKKESFPLTVTSAQKNPTAFYLCASSILSEKLFFGSGTQLSVL.

The chain recombines TRBV4-1 with TRBJ2-3; 7 bases are a match to TRBD2. After removal of 4 bases from V and 2 bases from J, the junction contained 9 bases not matched to a gene. CDR1 MGHRA and CDR2 YSYEKL come from the germline V gene. The CDR3 is 16 amino acids. Here the CDR3 reads CASSPWALAATDTQYF. CDR3 DNA sequence: TGCGCCAGCAGCCCCTGGGCGCTAGCGGCCACAGATACGCAGTATTTT.

CDR3 nucleotides: TGTGCCAGCAGCTTAGGGACAGGGACCAACTATGGCTACACCTTC. Its protein product is CASSLGTGTNYGYTF. The V and J genes are TRBV5-4 and TRBJ1-2, with 9 bases identical to TRBD1. V lost 2 bases, J lost 2 bases, and 4 bases stayed unmatched. Looked up from germline, CDR1 is SGHNT and CDR2 is YYREEE (reference sequence). CDR3 length: 15 residues.

This clone was counted between two and nine times. This chain links TRBV30 with TRBJ1-5; no reliable D call. CDR1 is GTSNPN and CDR2 is SVGIG in the germline V gene (reference sequence). The V gene lost 0 bases and the J gene lost 5 bases, with 8 bases spanning the gap. The CDR3 is made up of 13 amino acids. The CDR3 loop reads CAWSVGIYQPQHF. The CDR3, as DNA: TGTGCCTGGAGTGTGGGCATTTATCAGCCCCAGCATTTT.

The chain carries TRBV27 and TRBJ2-1; D unclear. Germline V gene data show CDR1 as MNHEY and CDR2 as SMNVEV (reference sequence). The CDR3 runs 15 residues. V gave up 6 bases and J gave up 0 bases, with 12 bases separating them. CDR3 in amino acids: CASSKETSSYNEQFF. The CDR3 DNA follows: TGTGCCAGCAGCAAAGAAACCAGCTCCTACAATGAGCAGTTCTTC.

The V call is TRBV7-3, the J call TRBJ1-1; D is undetermined. Trimming stripped 2 bases from V and 3 bases from J, with 7 bases between. Germline V lookup: CDR1 SGHTA, CDR2 FQGTGA. The CDR3 length is 13 residues. The chain's CDR3 is CASSLGEYTEAFF. CDR3 DNA sequence: TGTGCCAGCAGCTTAGGAGAATACACTGAAGCTTTCTTT. Complete variable domain (other parts from reference TRBV7-3 and TRBJ1-1): GAGVSQTPSNKVTEKGKYVELRCDPISGHTALYWYRQSLGQGPEFLIYFQGTGAADDSGLPNDRFFAVRPEGSVSTLKIQRTERGDSAVYLCASSLGEYTEAFFGQGTRLTVV.

The chain recombines TRBV16 with TRBJ1-5; 8 bases are shared with TRBD1. The CDR3 loop spans 15 amino acids. J gave up 8 bases and V 4 bases, and 10 bases lay outside the gene matches. Germline V gene lookup returns CDR1 KGHSY and CDR2 FQNENV. The DNA of the CDR3 is TGTGCCAGCAGCCCCTCGGACAGGGTAAGGGAGCCCCAGCATTTT. This gives the protein CASSPSDRVREPQHF. The full variable domain, with the rest looked up from reference TRBV16 and TRBJ1-5, is GEEVAQTPKHLVRGEGQKAKLYCAPIKGHSYVFWYQQVLKNEFKFLISFQNENVFDETGMPKERFSAKCLPNSPCSLEIQATKLEDSAVYFCASSPSDRVREPQHFGDGTRLSIL.

CDR3 sequence (DNA): TGTGCCAGCAGGAGGGGGTCTGGGGGGAGGGACACTGAAGCTTTCTTT. It encodes CASRRGSGGRDTEAFF. This chain links TRBV28 with TRBJ1-1; D perhaps matches TRBD1 (6 bases). The germline V gene encodes CDR1 MDHEN and CDR2 SYDVKM. Trimming removed 6 bases from V and 3 bases from J, with 20 bases in between. CDR3 length: 16 amino acids.

Comment on this clone: One junction end disagrees with the germline gene, perhaps due to a read error. The chain couples TRBV2 to TRBJ1-5, with no clear D. The CDR3 loop spans 14 amino acids. Germline V gives CDR1 SNHLY, CDR2 FYNNEI. The CDR3 region is CASSERSLGSLIQF. For the CDR3, the DNA is TGTGCCAGCAGTGAAAGGTCCTTAGGGAGTTTGATCCAATTT.